Listed below are T cell receptor beta chains from one sample, sequenced in a study of control samples from healthy donors and cancer patients. Libraries were prepared by immunoSEQ multiplex PCR; TCRdb keeps only in-frame clonotypes and omits some of them. The data hold some 51,000 clones, with roughly 90% observed a single time. Sequenced input: blood. The receptors shown here come from a man over 45 in good health. CDR3s include the opening cysteine and the closing phenylalanine or tryptophan. The D gene is left open where the match is weak. Some rows have no size entry. The others give once, few or many, or a class for an expanded clone.

CASGVVGTASYEQYF	TGTGCCAGTGGGGTCGTGGGGACAGCCTCCTACGAGCAGTACTTC	TRBV28	-	TRBJ2-7	TRBD1
CARKVSDQPQHF	TGTGCCAGAAAGGTGTCCGATCAGCCCCAGCATTTT	TRBV5-3	-	TRBJ1-5	-
CASSDPAQTATNEKLFF	TGCGCCAGCAGCGATCCGGCGCAGACCGCAACTAATGAAAAACTGTTTTTT	TRBV5-1	-	TRBJ1-4	-
CASSQDDSYNEQFF	TGCGCCAGCAGCCAAGATGACTCCTACAATGAGCAGTTCTTC	TRBV4-3	-	TRBJ2-1	-
CASSPIPQGEETQYF	TGTGCCAGCTCACCGATTCCCCAGGGGGAAGAGACCCAGTACTTC	TRBV18	-	TRBJ2-5	TRBD1
CASSLTVSSYEQYF	TGTGCCAGCAGTTTAACTGTTAGCTCCTACGAGCAGTACTTC	TRBV28	-	TRBJ2-7	-
CASSRAKGGELFF	TGTGCCAGCAGTAGGGCCAAGGGCGGGGAGCTGTTTTTT	TRBV28	once	TRBJ2-2	-
CASSLRYDSPLHF	TGTGCCAGCAGTCTCCGGTACGATTCACCCCTCCACTTT	TRBV12-3/TRBV12-4	-	TRBJ1-6	-
CASSIGKGRNSPLHF	TGTGCCAGTAGTATAGGGAAAGGGCGTAATTCACCCCTCCACTTT	TRBV19	-	TRBJ1-6	-
CAWREQTSGRARQYF	TGTGCCTGGAGGGAACAAACTAGCGGGAGGGCCCGGCAGTACTTC	TRBV30	-	TRBJ2-7	TRBD2
CASSPDRGTDTQYF	TGTGCTAGCAGCCCCGACAGGGGAACAGATACGCAGTATTTT	TRBV7-7	-	TRBJ2-3	TRBD1
CAISESGLATGETQYF	TGTGCCATCAGTGAGTCGGGACTAGCTACTGGAGAGACCCAGTACTTC	TRBV10-3	-	TRBJ2-5	TRBD2
CASSLFSYGSPEVNEQFF	TGTGCCAGCAGTTTATTTTCCTACGGGTCACCGGAGGTCAATGAGCAGTTCTTC	TRBV27	-	TRBJ2-1	-
CASSLVYEAFF	TGTGCCAGCAGCTTAGTGTACGAAGCTTTCTTT	TRBV7-2	-	TRBJ1-1	-
CATDRTGGMNTEAFF	TGTGCCACCGACCGGACAGGAGGAATGAACACTGAAGCTTTCTTT	TRBV28	-	TRBJ1-1	TRBD1
CASSLALLREEYF	TGTGCCAGCAGTTTAGCTCTTTTGCGGGAGGAGTACTTC	TRBV12-3/TRBV12-4	-	TRBJ2-7	TRBD2
CASSQDGLSNEQFF	TGCGCCAGCAGCCAAGATGGACTATCCAATGAGCAGTTCTTC	TRBV4-3	-	TRBJ2-1	-
CASSPSGLAVYYEQYF	TGTGCCAGCAGCCCTTCCGGACTAGCGGTATACTACGAGCAGTACTTC	TRBV7-6	-	TRBJ2-7	TRBD2
CASSGSLPYNEQFF	TGCGCCAGCAGTGGTAGCCTTCCTTACAATGAGCAGTTCTTC	TRBV10-2	-	TRBJ2-1	-
CASQGPNPPGYTF	TGTGCCAGCCAAGGCCCTAATCCTCCTGGCTACACCTTC	TRBV28	-	TRBJ1-2	-